Presented here are 22 T cell receptor beta chains from one specimen sequenced in a study of cytotoxic CD8 clonotypes in ibrutinib-treated CLL. Clones were read by immunoSEQ multiplex PCR, and TCRdb kept only the in-frame ones, dropping some. The profile shows about 140,000 clones, around 90% of them singletons. This specimen consisted of PBMCs, obtained after 12 months of ibrutinib treatment. The origin of the receptors is a human donor with chronic lymphocytic leukemia.

The chain carries TRBV19 and TRBJ1-2, with a tentative D call TRBD1 (5 bases). This CDR3 is 15 amino acids long. Trimming removed 6 bases from V and 3 bases from J, with 17 bases in between. Germline V CDR1 and CDR2: LNHDA, SQIVND (reference sequence). The CDR3 bases are TGTGCCAGTAGAAAAGGGACCGAAAGCTACTATGGCTACACCTTC. Protein product: CASRKGTESYYGYTF.

The chain couples TRBV7-3 to TRBJ2-1; D is unclear. This CDR3 spans 14 amino acids. Germline CDR1 reads SGHTA; CDR2 reads FQGTGA. With 2 bases removed from V and 1 base from J, the gap between germline ends came to 6 bases. The CDR3 DNA follows: TGTGCCAGCAGCTTATACCCGTCCTACAATGAGCAGTTCTTC. Its translation: CASSLYPSYNEQFF.

The chain carries TRBV7-9 and TRBJ2-1; 7 positions match TRBD2. With 3 bases clipped from V and 5 bases from J, the junction kept 10 bases outside the gene matches. Germline-derived CDR1 and CDR2 are SEHNR and FQNEAQ (reference sequence). The CDR3 spans 16 residues. The CDR3 protein is CASSFRTGLPDNEQFF. CDR3 nucleotide sequence: TGTGCCAGCAGCTTCCGAACGGGACTACCTGACAATGAGCAGTTCTTC.

The chain has TRBV28 and TRBJ2-2; 9 bases are shared with TRBD1. The CDR3 contains 16 residues. Germline V gene data show CDR1 as MDHEN and CDR2 as SYDVKM. V shed 6 bases, J shed 7 bases, and the junction held 12 bases outside the gene matches. CDR3 in DNA: TGTGCCAGCAGCCCCTTGGGACAGGGAGCGGGCGGGGAGCTGTTTTTT. Its protein is CASSPLGQGAGGELFF.

The gene calls are TRBV7-2 and TRBJ1-2; perhaps TRBD1 as D (5 bases). Trimming took 5 bases from V and 5 from J, leaving 21 bases between them. The CDR3 spans 16 residues. Per the germline V gene, CDR1 is SGHTA and CDR2 is FQGNSA. CDR3 bases: TGTGCCAGCAGCCGACGGTTTGGGGGAGAAGATTATGGCTACACCTTC. It codes for CASSRRFGGEDYGYTF.

The J gene is TRBJ2-7, the V gene TRBV5-1, with 10 bases that match TRBD1. The CDR3 loop spans 18 amino acids. With 4 bases clipped from V and 2 bases from J, the junction kept 15 bases outside the gene matches. In germline, CDR1 is SGHRS, CDR2 YFSETQ. The CDR3 DNA is TGCGCCAGCAGCCTACTCACAGACACGGGACAGGGGACCTACGAGCAGTACTTC. Translation gives CASSLLTDTGQGTYEQYF.

This sequence joins TRBV28 and TRBJ2-1; D gene ambiguous. This CDR3 contains 13 residues. Trimming removed 5 bases at V and 4 bases at J, with 9 bases between. Per germline, CDR1 MDHEN and CDR2 SYDVKM. CDR3 protein: CASSPTVYNEQFF. The CDR3 coding sequence is TGTGCCAGCAGTCCCACAGTATACAATGAGCAGTTCTTC.

V and J are TRBV30 and TRBJ1-3; D is uncertain. Looked up from germline, CDR1 is GTSNPN and CDR2 is SVGIG (reference sequence). Trimming shortened V by 0 bases and J by 14 bases, and 17 bases separated the two germline ends. The CDR3 runs to 13 residues. Written as DNA, the CDR3 is TGTGCCTGGAGTGTACTTCATGGTTCCTCTCTATATTTT. The encoded protein is CAWSVLHGSSLYF.

V is TRBV21-1 and J is TRBJ2-3; the DNA was not used to check the table's D call, TRBD2. TRBV21-1 is recorded as a pseudogene. The CDR3 covers 16 residues. The CDR3 DNA follows: TGTGCCGTCATCTCAGCGGGAGGGCCTGGCACAGATACGCAGTATTTT. Encoded protein: CAVISAGGPGTDTQYF.

The chain combines TRBV10-3 with TRBJ2-3; D might be TRBD1 or TRBD2, each matching 5 bases. Germline V gene lookup returns CDR1 ENHRY and CDR2 SYGVKD. CDR3 length: 13 residues. Trimming left V 3 bases short and J 9 bases short, with 13 bases between. CDR3 nucleotide sequence: TGTGCCATCAGTGACGAGGGGAAGAGCACGCAGTATTTT. Translation gives CAISDEGKSTQYF.

V and J are TRBV7-9 and TRBJ2-5, with unresolved D. The CDR3 sequence is 15 residues long. From germline, CDR1 is SEHNR and CDR2 FQNEAQ (reference sequence). V lost 4 bases, J lost 1 base, and 13 bases lay in between. The CDR3 bases are TGTGCCAGCAGCTCCACAGAGCGCCTCCAAGAGACCCAGTACTTC. This gives the protein CASSSTERLQETQYF.

This chain links TRBV21-1 with TRBJ2-7; the table's D call of TRBD2 was not tested on the DNA. TRBV21-1 is assigned pseudogene status. The CDR3 has 16 residues. CDR3 amino acids: CASSKLGGSCVHEQYF. CDR3 coding DNA: TGTGCCAGCAGCAAACTCGGCGGGAGTTGCGTACACGAGCAGTACTTC.

J is TRBJ2-4 and V is TRBV10-3; possibly TRBD2 for D (6 bases). Looked up from germline, CDR1 is ENHRY and CDR2 is SYGVKD. Trimming took off 10 bases at V and 3 bases at J, with 13 bases between the two ends. The CDR3 extends over 13 amino acids. CDR3 protein: CATAREDKNIQYF. The CDR3 nucleotides read TGTGCCACCGCCAGGGAGGACAAAAACATTCAGTACTTC.

This rearrangement joins TRBV7-9 to TRBJ2-5, with D possibly matching TRBD1 (5 bases). CDR1 and CDR2 from the germline V gene are SEHNR and FQNEAQ (reference sequence). This CDR3 has 14 amino acids. V was trimmed by 3 bases and J by 5 bases, leaving 13 bases between them. In DNA form, the CDR3 reads TGTGCCAGCAGCTTTGTGCTGGGGCCGGAGACCCAGTACTTC. It translates to CASSFVLGPETQYF.

J is TRBJ2-2 and V is TRBV9; D possibly corresponds to TRBD1 (5 bases). The CDR3 contains 17 residues. The germline CDR1 and CDR2 sequences are SGDLS and YYNGEE. The V and J ends lost 0 bases and 1 base respectively, with 13 bases between them. CDR3 loop: CASSVGTGDENTGELFF. The CDR3, as DNA: TGTGCCAGCAGCGTAGGTACAGGAGATGAGAACACCGGGGAGCTGTTTTTT.

The chain links TRBV28 to TRBJ2-3; 10 bases align to TRBD2. Unmatched junction bases numbered 4, after V lost 4 bases and J lost 3 bases. The CDR3 sequence is 15 residues long. CDR1 and CDR2 from the germline V gene are MDHEN and SYDVKM. CDR3 region: CASSSSGSKTDTQYF. CDR3 coding DNA: TGTGCCAGCAGTTCTAGCGGGAGTAAGACAGATACGCAGTATTTT.

The rearrangement joins TRBV9 to TRBJ2-5, with 8 bases identical to TRBD2. The CDR3 covers 15 residues. V gave up 3 bases and J gave up 1 base; unmatched junction bases: 5. Germline assignment: CDR1 SGDLS and CDR2 YYNGEE. In DNA form, the CDR3 reads TGTGCCAGCAGCGCCTCAGGACTAGCCCAAGAGACCCAGTACTTC. Translation gives CASSASGLAQETQYF.

The chain carries TRBV7-2 and TRBJ2-7, with D perhaps matching TRBD2 (6 bases). The ends were cut back, 1 base at V and 3 bases at J, with 13 bases in the middle. CDR3 length: 15 residues. In germline, CDR1 is SGHTA, CDR2 FQGNSA. The CDR3 reads CASSLEDGAGYEQYF. CDR3 bases: TGTGCCAGCAGCTTAGAGGATGGAGCGGGCTACGAGCAGTACTTC.

The chain employs TRBV2 and TRBJ2-5; 7 bases fit TRBD2. The CDR3 has 12 amino acids. Looked up from germline, CDR1 is SNHLY and CDR2 is FYNNEI. The V gene end was trimmed by 6 bases and the J gene end by 5 bases; junction bases not matched to a gene: 3. CDR3 protein: CASRGGAETQYF. CDR3 bases: TGTGCCAGCAGGGGAGGGGCCGAGACCCAGTACTTC.

J is TRBJ2-2 and V is TRBV7-9; possible D gene TRBD2, 5 bases. The CDR3 totals 16 residues. Germline CDR1 SEHNR, CDR2 FQNEAQ (reference sequence). V was trimmed by 4 bases and J by 1 base, leaving 13 bases between them. CDR3 loop: CASSSLEGGNTGELFF. The CDR3 DNA sequence: TGTGCCAGCAGCTCCCTTGAGGGCGGGAACACCGGGGAGCTGTTTTTT.

The chain links TRBV5-4 to TRBJ2-5; D gene uncertain. V dropped 0 bases and J dropped 2 bases, with 14 bases sitting between them. Germline assignment: CDR1 SGHNT and CDR2 YYREEE (reference sequence). This CDR3 has 16 amino acids. This CDR3 is CASSLGRNKKQETQYF. The CDR3 DNA sequence: TGTGCCAGCAGCTTGGGCCGAAACAAAAAACAAGAGACCCAGTACTTC.

The chain has TRBV6-5 and TRBJ2-7; 8 bases are a match to TRBD2. The CDR3 contains 15 residues. Germline V gene lookup returns CDR1 MNHEY and CDR2 SVGAGI. V trimming: 2 bases; J trimming: 4 bases; junction bases outside the gene matches: 7. Written as DNA, the CDR3 is TGTGCCAGCAGTTACACAGCGGGAGTCGTGTACGAGCAGTACTTC. Translating gives CASSYTAGVVYEQYF.